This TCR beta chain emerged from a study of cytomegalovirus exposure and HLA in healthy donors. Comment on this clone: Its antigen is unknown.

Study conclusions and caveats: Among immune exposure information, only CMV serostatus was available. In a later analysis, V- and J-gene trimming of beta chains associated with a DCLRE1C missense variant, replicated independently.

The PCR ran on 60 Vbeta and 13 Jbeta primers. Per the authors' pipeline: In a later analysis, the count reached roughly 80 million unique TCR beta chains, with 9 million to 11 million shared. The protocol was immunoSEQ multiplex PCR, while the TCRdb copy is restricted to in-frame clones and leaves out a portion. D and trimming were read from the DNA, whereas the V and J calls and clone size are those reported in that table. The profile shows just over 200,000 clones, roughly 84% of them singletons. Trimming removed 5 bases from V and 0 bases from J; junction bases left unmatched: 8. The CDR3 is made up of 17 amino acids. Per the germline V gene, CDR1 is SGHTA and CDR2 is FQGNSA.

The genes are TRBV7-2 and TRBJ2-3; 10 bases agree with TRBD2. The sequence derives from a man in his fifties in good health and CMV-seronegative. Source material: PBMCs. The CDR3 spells CASSATSGFGSTDTQYF. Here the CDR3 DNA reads TGTGCCAGCAGCGCGACTAGCGGGTTCGGTAGCACAGATACGCAGTATTTT.